The T cell receptor beta chain described here comes from a study of a mutant IDH1 vaccine in newly diagnosed glioma. About the research overall: Treated patients had a mean age of 40.4 years and a roughly 62% male, about 40% female split. Study results and limitations: Variations in leading peripheral T cell clonotypes appeared to have no connection with pseudoprogression.

The repertoire was sequenced with immunoSEQ multiplex PCR; TCRdb's copy has only in-frame clones and lacks some. This table has around 44,000 clones, around 85% appearing once. V lost 3 bases and J 2 bases, leaving 5 bases between the germline ends. From germline, CDR1 is LNHNV and CDR2 YYDKDF (reference sequence). The CDR3 sequence is 13 residues long. About this clone: Antigen: not known.

Time point here: week 35, safety follow-up. Doses consisted of 300 ug of mutant IDH1 20-mer peptide each, paired with topical imiquimod. The source material was PBMCs, sampled from a glioma patient whose treatment included an IDH1 peptide vaccine. The sequence was obtained from a man in his forties with glioma. V is TRBV15 and J is TRBJ1-5, with no clear D. The CDR3 nucleotides read TGTGCCACCAGCAGGGTAGGCAATCAGCCCCAGCATTTT. Translation: CATSRVGNQPQHF.